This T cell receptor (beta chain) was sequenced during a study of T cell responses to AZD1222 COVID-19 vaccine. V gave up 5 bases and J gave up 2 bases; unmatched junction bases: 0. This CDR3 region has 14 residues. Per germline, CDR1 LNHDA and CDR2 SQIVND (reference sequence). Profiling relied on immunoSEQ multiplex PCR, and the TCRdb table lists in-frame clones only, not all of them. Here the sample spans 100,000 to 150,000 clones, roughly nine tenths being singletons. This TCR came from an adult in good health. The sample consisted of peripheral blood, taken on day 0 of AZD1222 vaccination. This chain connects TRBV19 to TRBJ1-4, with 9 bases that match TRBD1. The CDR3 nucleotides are TGTGCCAGTAGTGGGACAGGGACTAATGAAAAACTGTTTTTT. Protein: CASSGTGTNEKLFF.